What follows are 2 T cell receptor beta chains derived from one specimen sequenced in a study of cytomegalovirus exposure and HLA in healthy donors. With 60 Vbeta and 13 Jbeta primers, the PCR was carried out. Some clones are missing from TCRdb's copy, which holds only in-frame ones; the method was immunoSEQ multiplex PCR. The sample consists of over 100,000 clones, around 78% of them appearing once. Sequencing was carried out using PBMCs. These receptors were taken from a man in his forties in good health and CMV-seronegative.

This rearrangement joins TRBV10-3 to TRBJ2-3; 16 nucleotides agree with TRBD2. The length of the CDR3 is 17 residues. Germline V gene lookup returns CDR1 ENHRY and CDR2 SYGVKD. V shed 3 bases and J 4 bases; nucleotides not matched to a gene: 4. CDR3 sequence (DNA): TGTGCCATCAGTGAATCCGGGACTAGCGGGGGGGCAGATACGCAGTATTTT. It encodes CAISESGTSGGADTQYF.

This chain joins TRBV5-6 and TRBJ2-7, with 10 bases aligning to TRBD1. Germline V gene data show CDR1 as SGHDT and CDR2 as YYEEEE. Trimming at V came to 0 bases and at J to 6 bases, leaving 3 bases not matched to a gene. The CDR3 spans 14 residues. CDR3 residues: CASSLGQGASEQYF. CDR3 nucleotides: TGTGCCAGCAGCTTGGGACAGGGGGCGAGCGAGCAGTACTTC. The full variable domain, its missing parts supplied by reference TRBV5-6 and TRBJ2-7, is DAGVTQSPTHLIKTRGQQVTLRCSPKSGHDTVSWYQQALGQGPQFIFQYYEEEERQRGNFPDRFSGHQFPNYSSELNVNALLLGDSALYLCASSLGQGASEQYFGPGTRLTVT.